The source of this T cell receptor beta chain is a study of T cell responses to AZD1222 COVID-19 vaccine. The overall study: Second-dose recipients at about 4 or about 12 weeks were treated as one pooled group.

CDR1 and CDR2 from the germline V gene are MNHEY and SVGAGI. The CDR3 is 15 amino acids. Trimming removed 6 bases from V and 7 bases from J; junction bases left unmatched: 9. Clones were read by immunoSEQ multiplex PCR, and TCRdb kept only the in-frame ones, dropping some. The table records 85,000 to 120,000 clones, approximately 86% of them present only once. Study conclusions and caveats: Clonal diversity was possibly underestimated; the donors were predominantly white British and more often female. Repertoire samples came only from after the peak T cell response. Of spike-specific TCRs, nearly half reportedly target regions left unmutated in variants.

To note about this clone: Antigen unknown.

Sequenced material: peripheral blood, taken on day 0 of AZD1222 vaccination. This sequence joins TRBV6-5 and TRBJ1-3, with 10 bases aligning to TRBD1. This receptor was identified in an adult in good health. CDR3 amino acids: CASSHGGQGINTIYF. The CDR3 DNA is TGTGCCAGCAGCCACGGGGGACAGGGGATCAACACCATATATTTT.